This T cell receptor (beta chain) was observed in a study of cytomegalovirus exposure and HLA in healthy donors. Study observations and caveats: As a later analysis revealed, most CMV-associated TCR beta chains appeared HLA-restricted.

PCR involved 60 Vbeta and 13 Jbeta primers. Produced via immunoSEQ multiplex PCR; TCRdb's table is partial and in-frame only. Of 110,000 to 150,000 clones listed, roughly 80% were seen once; the top ten hold around 4.3%. J gave up 8 bases and V 3 bases, and 2 bases lay outside the gene matches. Germline lookup yields CDR1 SGHTA and CDR2 FQGNSA. The CDR3 has 13 amino acids. A remark on this clone: Its target is unknown.

The sequenced sample consisted of PBMCs. This chain links TRBV7-2 with TRBJ2-1; 9 nucleotides agree with TRBD2. The receptor was isolated from a man aged 40-50 years in good health and CMV-seronegative. CDR3: CASSFKRGDEQFF. Here the CDR3 DNA reads TGTGCCAGCAGCTTTAAGCGGGGGGATGAGCAGTTCTTC.